Described below is a single T cell receptor (beta chain) sequence and its context. The CDR3 covers 16 residues. CDR1 SGHDT and CDR2 YYEEEE come from the germline V gene. The V gene lost 1 base and the J gene lost 1 base, with 15 bases spanning the gap. This specimen comes from a study of T cell changes during pregnancy in multiple sclerosis. Using immunoSEQ multiplex PCR, the repertoire was profiled, and TCRdb retains in-frame clones only, with some absent. The data contain 50,000 to 65,000 clones, just over 90% of them singletons. Sample: peripheral blood, taken in the second trimester of pregnancy. The clonotype originates from a female donor with multiple sclerosis, enrolled in a pregnancy study. The chain joins TRBV5-6 to TRBJ2-7; a possible D gene is TRBD2 (7 bases). CDR3 bases: TGTGCCAGCAGCTTGCTCCTGGGGGGGGCGTCCTACGAGCAGTACTTC. This encodes CASSLLLGGASYEQYF.